What follows are 14 T cell receptor beta chains derived from one specimen sequenced in a study of T cells in Graves' hyperthyroidism and ophthalmopathy. Researchers took RNA transcripts and amplified the TCR beta CDR3 regions from them. First-round RT-PCR of the TCR CDR3 relied on the HTBI primer set. Each CDR3 protein is one row after TCRdb ran MiXCR on the multiplex PCR reads. The sample has around 610,000 distinct CDR3 sequences; about 15% are singletons. Sequencing was carried out using blood. These receptor sequences come from a woman aged 40 to 50 with Graves' ophthalmopathy.

A few counts support this clonotype. The chain carries TRBV7-6 and TRBJ1-1, with D uncertain. The CDR3 sequence is 15 residues long. V lost 1 base and J 6 bases, leaving 15 bases between the germline ends. Per the germline V gene, CDR1 is SGHVS and CDR2 is FNYEAQ. CDR3 residues: CASSLGTGDYSEAFF. As DNA, the CDR3 is TGTGCCAGCAGCTTAGGGACGGGTGATTATTCTGAAGCTTTCTTT.

The chain is built from TRBV28 and TRBJ1-3, with D perhaps TRBD1 (5 bases). CDR3 length: 14 amino acids. Trimming took 3 bases from V and 11 from J, leaving 17 bases between them. Germline CDR1 and CDR2: MDHEN and SYDVKM. The CDR3 is CASSLNRQPTAIYF. The CDR3 DNA reads TGTGCCAGCAGTTTGAATCGACAGCCGACGGCCATATATTTT.

This clonotype was detected ten times or more. V and J are TRBV12-3 or TRBV12-4 and TRBJ2-7; 7 bases agree with TRBD1. J was trimmed by 4 bases and V by 6 bases; bases with no gene match: 3. This CDR3 comprises 12 residues. CDR3 nucleotide sequence: TGTGCCAGCAGCCAGGGGGTTTACGAGCAGTACTTC. Amino acid sequence: CASSQGVYEQYF.

This clonotype showed up many times. The gene calls are TRBV20-1 and TRBJ2-7, with TRBD2 identical over 7 bases. The germline V gene has CDR1 DFQATT and CDR2 SNEGSKA (reference sequence). This CDR3 is 12 amino acids long. The trim removed 4 bases at V and 3 bases at J, leaving 3 bases unmatched. The CDR3: CSATKRDYEQYF. The CDR3 DNA reads as TGCAGTGCTACCAAGCGGGACTACGAGCAGTACTTC.

This clonotype was seen repeatedly, ten times or more. V is TRBV12-3 or TRBV12-4 and J is TRBJ2-2, with D perhaps TRBD1 or TRBD2 (5 bases each). This CDR3 has 15 amino acids. The ends were cut back, 4 bases at V and 4 bases at J, with 13 bases in the middle. Here the CDR3 reads CASSWGRLATGELFF. CDR3 nucleotide sequence: TGTGCCAGCAGTTGGGGGAGATTGGCCACCGGGGAGCTGTTTTTT.

The chain combines TRBV12-3 or TRBV12-4 with TRBJ2-1, with TRBD2 matching over 8 bases. V shed 6 bases, J shed 2 bases, and the junction held 3 bases outside the gene matches. The CDR3 is 14 residues long. CDR3 region: CASSTGLAYNEQFF. CDR3 bases: TGTGCCAGCAGCACGGGACTAGCCTACAATGAGCAGTTCTTC.

The CDR3 nucleotides read TGCAGTGCTAGTACTAGCGGGACGTCCGAGCAGTACTTC. Encoded protein: CSASTSGTSEQYF. The V call is TRBV20-1, the J call TRBJ2-7, with 10 bases identical to TRBD2. The J segment lost 6 bases and the V segment lost 3 bases, leaving 5 bases of the junction unmatched. CDR3 length equals 13 residues. CDR1 and CDR2 from the germline V gene are DFQATT and SNEGSKA (reference sequence).

The V and J genes are TRBV28 and TRBJ1-5, with TRBD1 as a possible D gene (5 bases). CDR1 and CDR2 from the germline V gene are MDHEN and SYDVKM. This CDR3 is 19 amino acids long. The V end was cut by 6 bases, the J end by 2 bases, with 26 bases between. CDR3 amino acids: CASSPMGRAGRARNQPQHF. Here the CDR3 DNA reads TGTGCCAGCAGCCCAATGGGGAGAGCAGGCAGGGCTCGCAATCAGCCCCAGCATTTT.

This clonotype came up many times. This chain joins TRBV20-1 and TRBJ1-5; D gene uncertain. CDR1 and CDR2 (germline): DFQATT, SNEGSKA (reference sequence). V was cut by 8 bases and J by 10 bases, with 36 bases left in between. The CDR3 contains 18 residues. The CDR3 region has the DNA TGCAGTCCACCCGGCCATAGTCCCAAGTCCCGGGTCCAAAAACCCCAGCATTTT. Its translation is CSPPGHSPKSRVQKPQHF.

This clonotype occurred a few times. The chain couples TRBV11-2 to TRBJ2-7; TRBD2 matches 13 bases. V shed 5 bases and J 3 bases; nucleotides not matched to a gene: 7. In germline, CDR1 is SGHAT, CDR2 FQNNGV. CDR3 length: 16 residues. CDR3 loop: CASSPGLAGEYYEQYF. CDR3 sequence (DNA): TGTGCCAGCAGCCCCGGACTAGCGGGAGAATACTACGAGCAGTACTTC.

This clonotype showed up many times. The chain joins TRBV27 to TRBJ1-5; D is undetermined. The CDR3 consists of 16 residues. Germline V gene sequence: CDR1 MNHEY, CDR2 SMNVEV (reference sequence). Trimming stripped 2 bases from V and 0 bases from J, with 11 bases between. The CDR3 protein is CASSLNGLDSNQPQHF. The CDR3, as DNA: TGTGCCAGCAGTTTAAATGGACTGGATAGCAATCAGCCCCAGCATTTT.

In this sample, this clonotype turned up a few times. The chain is built from TRBV15 and TRBJ2-2; D is unresolved. The CDR3 covers 12 residues. Germline CDR1 LNHNV, CDR2 YYDKDF (reference sequence). Trimming shortened V by 5 bases and J by 5 bases, and 6 bases separated the two germline ends. CDR3 residues: CATSRWTGELFF. The DNA of the CDR3 is TGTGCCACCAGCCGTTGGACCGGGGAGCTGTTTTTT. Together with reference TRBV15 and TRBJ2-2, the CDR3 gives the full variable domain: DAMVIQNPRYQVTQFGKPVTLSCSQTLNHNVMYWYQQKSSQAPKLLFHYYDKDFNNEADTPDNFQSRRPNTSFCFLDIRSPGLGDTAMYLCATSRWTGELFFGEGSRLTVL.

The rearrangement joins TRBV9 to TRBJ1-1, with TRBD1 matching over 12 bases. The CDR3 contains 19 residues. V shed 4 bases, J shed 1 base, and the junction held 14 bases outside the gene matches. Germline V lookup: CDR1 SGDLS, CDR2 YYNGEE. CDR3 bases: TGTGCCAGCAGCACCGCCGGGACAGGGGGCTCTGATTGGAACACTGAAGCTTTCTTT. This codes for CASSTAGTGGSDWNTEAFF.

Many counts were recorded for this clonotype. The chain couples TRBV12-3 or TRBV12-4 to TRBJ2-5; D is undetermined. The germline V and J ends were trimmed by 2 bases and 4 bases, with 8 bases remaining between them. The CDR3 sequence is 13 residues long. The CDR3 loop is CASSLSGRETQYF. DNA of the CDR3: TGTGCCAGCAGTTTATCCGGGCGAGAGACCCAGTACTTC.